This T cell receptor (beta chain) was observed in a study of cytomegalovirus exposure and HLA in healthy donors. For this clone: The antigen is unknown.

Study-level points and caveats: Later analysis reportedly placed an Asian-associated ancestry cluster below the roughly 690-donor mean in N-insertions.

Germline assignment: CDR1 SEHNR and CDR2 FQNEAQ (reference sequence). With V trimmed by 5 bases and J by 7 bases, 4 bases remained unmatched. The CDR3 spans 15 residues. It was with 60 Vbeta and 13 Jbeta primers that the PCR ran. The assay was immunoSEQ multiplex PCR, and TCRdb's table has in-frame clones only and misses some. Among approximately 180,000 clones listed, roughly 12% were seen once. The V and J genes are TRBV7-9 and TRBJ1-6, with 11 bases fitting TRBD1. This clonotype was sampled from a man aged 45-65 years in good health and CMV-seropositive. Sequencing input: PBMCs. CDR3 nucleotides: TGTGCCAGCAGCCCGGGACAGGGGGGCAATTCACCCCTCCACTTT. Translating gives CASSPGQGGNSPLHF.